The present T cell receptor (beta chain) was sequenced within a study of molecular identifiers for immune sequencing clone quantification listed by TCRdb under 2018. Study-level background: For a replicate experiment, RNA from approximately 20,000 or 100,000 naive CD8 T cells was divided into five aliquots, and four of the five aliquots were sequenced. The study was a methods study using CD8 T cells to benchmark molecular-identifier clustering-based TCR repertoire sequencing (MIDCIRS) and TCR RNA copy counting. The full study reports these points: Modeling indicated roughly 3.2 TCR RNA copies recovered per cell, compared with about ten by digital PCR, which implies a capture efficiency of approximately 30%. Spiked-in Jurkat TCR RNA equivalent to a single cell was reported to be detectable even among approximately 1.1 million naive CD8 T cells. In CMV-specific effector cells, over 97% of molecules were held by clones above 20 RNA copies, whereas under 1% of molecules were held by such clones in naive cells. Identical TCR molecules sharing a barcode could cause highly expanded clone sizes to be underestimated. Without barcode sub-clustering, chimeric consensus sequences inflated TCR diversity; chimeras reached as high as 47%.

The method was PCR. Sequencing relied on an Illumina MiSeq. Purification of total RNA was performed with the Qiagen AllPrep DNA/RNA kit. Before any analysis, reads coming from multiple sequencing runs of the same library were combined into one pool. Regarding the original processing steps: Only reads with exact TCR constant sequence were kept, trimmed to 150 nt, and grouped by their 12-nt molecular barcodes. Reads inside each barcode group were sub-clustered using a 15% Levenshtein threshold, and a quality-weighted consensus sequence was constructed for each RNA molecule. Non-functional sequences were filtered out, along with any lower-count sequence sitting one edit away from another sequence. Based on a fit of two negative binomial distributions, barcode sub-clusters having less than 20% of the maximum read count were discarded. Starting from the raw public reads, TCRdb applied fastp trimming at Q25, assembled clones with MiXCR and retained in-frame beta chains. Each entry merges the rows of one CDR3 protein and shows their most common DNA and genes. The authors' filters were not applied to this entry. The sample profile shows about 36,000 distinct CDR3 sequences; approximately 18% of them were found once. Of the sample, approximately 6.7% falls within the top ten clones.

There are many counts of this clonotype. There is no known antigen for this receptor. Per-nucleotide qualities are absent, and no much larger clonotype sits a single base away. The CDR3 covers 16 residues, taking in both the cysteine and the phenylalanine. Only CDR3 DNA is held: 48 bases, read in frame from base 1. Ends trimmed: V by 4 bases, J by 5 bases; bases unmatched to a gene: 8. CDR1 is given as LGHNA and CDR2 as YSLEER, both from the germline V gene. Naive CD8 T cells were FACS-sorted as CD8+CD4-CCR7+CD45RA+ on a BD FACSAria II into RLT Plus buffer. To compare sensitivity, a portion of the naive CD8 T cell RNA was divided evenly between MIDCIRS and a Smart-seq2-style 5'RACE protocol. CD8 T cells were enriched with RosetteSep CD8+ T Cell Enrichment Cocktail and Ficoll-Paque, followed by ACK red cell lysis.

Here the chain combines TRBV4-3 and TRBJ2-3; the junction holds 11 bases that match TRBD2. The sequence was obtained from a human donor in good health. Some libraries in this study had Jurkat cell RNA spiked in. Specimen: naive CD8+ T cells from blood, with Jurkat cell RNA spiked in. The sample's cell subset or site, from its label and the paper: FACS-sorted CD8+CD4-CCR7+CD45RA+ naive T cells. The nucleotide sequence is TGCGCCAGCAGCCCTACTAGCGGGAGTGCCGTAGATACGCAGTATTTT. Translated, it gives CASSPTSGSAVDTQYF.